Below, 26 T cell receptor beta chains from the same sample are listed, as sequenced in a study of cytomegalovirus exposure and HLA in healthy donors. The PCR used 60 Vbeta and 13 Jbeta primers. Sequencing used immunoSEQ multiplex PCR; TCRdb keeps in-frame clones, though not all of them. The top ten hold 5.9% of the sample, which has 100,000 to 150,000 clones, more than 80% seen once. Sequenced sample: PBMCs. Every receptor here comes from a middle-aged woman in good health and CMV-seropositive.

The chain employs TRBV7-9 and TRBJ1-4; D call uncertain. V shed 5 bases and J shed 8 bases, with 15 bases lying between them. Germline-derived CDR1 and CDR2 are SEHNR and FQNEAQ (reference sequence). The CDR3 loop spans 14 amino acids. CDR3: CASSATGVYEKLFF. The CDR3 DNA is TGTGCCAGCAGCGCTACGGGTGTCTACGAAAAACTGTTTTTT.

V and J are TRBV10-3 and TRBJ2-3, with TRBD2 matching over 13 bases. This CDR3 is 17 amino acids long. CDR1 ENHRY and CDR2 SYGVKD come from the germline V gene. Trimming took 6 bases from V and 1 from J; bases not matched to a gene: 7. This CDR3 reads CAISQSGLAGGTDTQYF. In nucleotides, the CDR3 is TGTGCCATCAGCCAAAGCGGACTAGCGGGGGGCACAGATACGCAGTATTTT.

The rearrangement joins TRBV11-2 to TRBJ2-1; TRBD2 might be the D (5 bases). Germline loops: CDR1 SGHAT, CDR2 FQNNGV. This CDR3 has 12 amino acids. V was shortened by 0 bases and J by 9 bases, with 6 bases between the two germline ends. The CDR3 DNA reads as TGTGCCAGCAGCTTAGAACTAGGTGAGCAGTTCTTC. Protein: CASSLELGEQFF.

The rearrangement links TRBV30 to TRBJ2-1; 7 bases are a match to TRBD2. J was trimmed by 4 bases and V by 6 bases; bases with no gene match: 9. Per the germline V gene, CDR1 is GTSNPN and CDR2 is SVGIG (reference sequence). This CDR3 spans 14 amino acids. The CDR3 sequence: CACPRAGTYNEQFF. The CDR3 DNA reads TGTGCCTGCCCTCGAGCGGGGACTTACAATGAGCAGTTCTTC. The variable domain in full, with the rest retrieved from reference TRBV30 and TRBJ2-1, is SQTIHQWPATLVQPVGSPLSLECTVEGTSNPNLYWYRQAAGRGLQLLFYSVGIGQISSEVPQNLSASRPQDRQFILSSKKLLLSDSGFYLCACPRAGTYNEQFFGPGTRLTVL.

The chain is built from TRBV9 and TRBJ1-5; TRBD1 is a possible D gene (5 bases). The CDR3 length is 13 residues. The germline CDR1 and CDR2 sequences are SGDLS and YYNGEE. The V and J ends lost 0 bases and 5 bases respectively, with 6 bases between them. For the CDR3, the DNA is TGTGCCAGCAGCGTAGGGGGCTATCAGCCCCAGCATTTT. Amino acid sequence: CASSVGGYQPQHF. The whole variable domain, remainder taken from reference TRBV9 and TRBJ1-5, is DSGVTQTPKHLITATGQRVTLRCSPRSGDLSVYWYQQSLDQGLQFLIQYYNGEERAKGNILERFSAQQFPDLHSELNLSSLELGDSALYFCASSVGGYQPQHFGDGTRLSIL.

The chain has TRBV19 and TRBJ2-7; perhaps TRBD1 as D (6 bases). Trimming took 6 bases from V and 3 from J, leaving 12 bases between them. This CDR3 is 13 amino acids long. From germline, CDR1 is LNHDA and CDR2 SQIVND (reference sequence). The DNA for the CDR3 is TGTGCCAGTAGCTTGAGGGACAACTACGAGCAGTACTTC. It yields the protein CASSLRDNYEQYF. Together with reference TRBV19 and TRBJ2-7, the CDR3 gives the full variable domain: DGGITQSPKYLFRKEGQNVTLSCEQNLNHDAMYWYRQDPGQGLRLIYYSQIVNDFQKGDIAEGYSVSREKKESFPLTVTSAQKNPTAFYLCASSLRDNYEQYFGPGTRLTVT.

The chain couples TRBV7-9 to TRBJ2-2, with D perhaps TRBD2 (7 bases). Trimming took off 5 bases at V and 3 bases at J, with 13 bases between the two ends. There are 15 residues in the CDR3. Germline assignment: CDR1 SEHNR and CDR2 FQNEAQ (reference sequence). For the CDR3, the DNA is TGTGCCAGCAGCCGAGGGGGGGAGTACACCGGGGAGCTGTTTTTT. This codes for CASSRGGEYTGELFF. Supplemented by reference TRBV7-9 and TRBJ2-2, the full variable domain reads DTGVSQNPRHKITKRGQNVTFRCDPISEHNRLYWYRQTLGQGPEFLTYFQNEAQLEKSRLLSDRFSAERPKGSFSTLEIQRTEQGDSAMYLCASSRGGEYTGELFFGEGSRLTVL.

This clone was recorded only once. The chain links TRBV7-3 to TRBJ2-3; 7 bases agree with TRBD1. CDR1 is SGHTA, CDR2 FQGTGA, per germline. CDR3 size: 18 residues. V lost 5 bases to trimming and J lost 0 bases; unmatched junction nucleotides: 14. The chain's CDR3 is CASSPNMEGTDSTDTQYF. CDR3 bases: TGTGCCAGCAGCCCAAATATGGAAGGGACAGATAGCACAGATACGCAGTATTTT.

The chain couples TRBV6-1 to TRBJ2-7; D is perhaps TRBD2 (6 bases). CDR1 is MNHNS, CDR2 SASEGT, per germline. Trimming left V 2 bases short and J 0 bases short, with 11 bases between. The CDR3 spans 15 residues. CDR3 in amino acids: CASSESGRSSYEQYF. The CDR3 DNA sequence: TGTGCCAGCAGTGAAAGCGGGCGGAGCTCCTACGAGCAGTACTTC.

The J gene is TRBJ1-4, the V gene TRBV6-6; D is possibly TRBD1 (5 bases). Trimming removed 4 bases from V and 5 bases from J, with 14 bases in between. The CDR3 covers 15 residues. Germline CDR1 and CDR2: MNHNY and SVGAGI (reference sequence). The CDR3 bases are TGTGCCAGCAGTTCTCCGGGGGGTTTCAATGAAAAACTGTTTTTT. Translating gives CASSSPGGFNEKLFF.

The chain couples TRBV7-2 to TRBJ2-5; TRBD1 agrees at 9 bases. The CDR3 spans 15 residues. V gave up 3 bases and J gave up 4 bases; unmatched junction bases: 6. Germline V gene lookup returns CDR1 SGHTA and CDR2 FQGNSA. The CDR3 here is CASSLGGQGVETQYF. Here the CDR3 DNA reads TGTGCCAGCAGCTTGGGGGGACAGGGAGTAGAGACCCAGTACTTC.

This chain links TRBV7-2 with TRBJ2-5; TRBD2 is a possible D gene (5 bases). Judging by the DNA end, TRBJ2-7 fits better; the J call may be wrong. Germline V gene data show CDR1 as SGHTA and CDR2 as FQGNSA. The length of the CDR3 is 13 residues. This chain's CDR3 is CASSSLRGHEQYF. CDR3 DNA: TGTGCCAGCAGCTCCCTGAGAGGGCACGAGCAGTACTTC.

The CDR3 region has the DNA TGTGCCAGCAGCAACCAGGGGGCGGGGGATTCCTACGAGCAGTACTTC. This sequence encodes CASSNQGAGDSYEQYF. The gene calls are TRBV28 and TRBJ2-7, with a possible D match to TRBD1 (8 bases). The V and J ends lost 6 bases and 1 base respectively, with 19 bases between them. CDR3 length: 16 amino acids. Germline V gene sequence: CDR1 MDHEN, CDR2 SYDVKM.

This chain joins TRBV29-1 and TRBJ1-1; TRBD1 might be the D (6 bases). Deletions cut 4 bases from V and 1 base from J, with 10 bases between. This CDR3 is 13 amino acids long. CDR1 is SQVTM and CDR2 is ANQGSEA in the germline V gene. The CDR3 DNA follows: TGCAGCGTTGCGGCAGGGGAGAACACTGAAGCTTTCTTT. Amino acid sequence: CSVAAGENTEAFF.

In the case of this clone: One end of the junction is discordant with germline, which a read error may explain. CDR3 sequence (DNA): TGCGCCGGCAGGGGACAGGGGAATCAGCCCCAGCATTTT. Translated, it gives CAGRGQGNQPQHF. The V call is TRBV4-1, the J call TRBJ1-5; 10 positions agree with TRBD1. The CDR3 is 13 amino acids. Germline CDR1 reads MGHRA; CDR2 reads YSYEKL.

This clone was counted a few times. A read error is the likely source, as a far larger clone sits one nucleotide away. The genes are TRBV4-3 and TRBJ2-3, with TRBD2 matching over 7 bases. The J call may be in error: the DNA end matches TRBJ2-1 better. Per the germline V gene, CDR1 is LGHNA and CDR2 is YSLEER. The CDR3 has 17 amino acids. CDR3 DNA: TGCGCCAGCAGCCAAGATCCCAGCGGGGCCCCGAACAATGAGCAGTTCTTC. This codes for CASSQDPSGAPNNEQFF.

The rearrangement uses TRBV4-2 and TRBJ2-3; perhaps TRBD1 as D (6 bases). V was pared by 1 base and J by 7 bases, with 12 bases between. Per germline, CDR1 LGHNA and CDR2 YNFKEQ. There are 14 residues in the CDR3. The CDR3 sequence: CASSQVETGNTQYF. CDR3 nucleotides: TGTGCCAGCAGCCAAGTGGAGACAGGCAATACGCAGTATTTT.

The rearrangement uses TRBV29-1 and TRBJ2-5; 9 bases are a match to TRBD1. The end of the DNA fits TRBJ2-7 better, so the J call may be wrong. Germline V lookup: CDR1 SQVTM, CDR2 ANQGSEA. The CDR3 runs to 12 residues. Here the CDR3 reads CSGRQGAYEQYF. The CDR3 coding sequence is TGCAGCGGACGACAGGGGGCCTACGAGCAGTACTTC.

The V call is TRBV5-1, the J call TRBJ2-2; perhaps TRBD1 as D (5 bases). Deletions cut 5 bases from V and 4 bases from J, with 15 bases between. The germline gives CDR1 SGHRS, CDR2 YFSETQ. The CDR3 runs to 15 residues. The CDR3 spells CASSNDRTSTGELFF. The CDR3 DNA follows: TGCGCCAGCAGTAATGACAGAACCTCCACCGGGGAGCTGTTTTTT.

The V and J genes are TRBV18 and TRBJ2-7, with 8 bases aligning to TRBD2. V was clipped by 5 bases and J by 2 bases; unmatched bases: 8. Germline CDR1 is KGHSH and CDR2 is LQKENI. The CDR3 contains 15 residues. The CDR3 nucleotides read TGTGCCAGCTCAGCAGATTTAGCGGGGACCTACGAGCAGTACTTC. Its translation is CASSADLAGTYEQYF.

The chain joins TRBV28 to TRBJ2-7; 10 bases line up with TRBD1. Germline CDR1 MDHEN, CDR2 SYDVKM. The V segment lost 4 bases and the J segment 9 bases; nucleotides outside the gene matches: 15. CDR3 length equals 16 residues. Here the CDR3 DNA reads TGTGCCAGCAGTTCACAATCACCGGGACAGGGGATCTTGCAGTACTTC. Protein sequence: CASSSQSPGQGILQYF.

For this clone: The junction shows a germline mismatch at one end, possibly a read error. The sample contains more than one DNA sequence encoding this CDR3. The V call is TRBV7-2, the J call TRBJ1-1, with 8 bases lining up with TRBD1. The germline CDR1 and CDR2 sequences are SGHTA and FQGNSA. The CDR3 is 15 amino acids. In DNA form, the CDR3 reads TGTGCCAGTAGCTTATCCAGGGGGCGGGTCACTGAAGCTTTCTTT. The encoded protein is CASSLSRGRVTEAFF.

This clone was recorded only once. The chain carries TRBV27 and TRBJ2-1; D may be TRBD1 (5 bases). There are 15 residues in the CDR3. With 2 bases removed from V and 4 bases from J, the gap between germline ends came to 12 bases. The germline gives CDR1 MNHEY, CDR2 SMNVEV (reference sequence). The CDR3 here is CASSLEGARYNEQFF. In DNA, the CDR3 is TGTGCCAGCAGTTTAGAAGGGGCGAGATACAATGAGCAGTTCTTC.

Only one count was recorded for this clone. The chain carries TRBV7-9 and TRBJ1-1; 7 nucleotides line up with TRBD1. Germline V gene data show CDR1 as SEHNR and CDR2 as FQNEAQ (reference sequence). The CDR3 covers 14 residues. V dropped 5 bases and J dropped 2; count of bases not matched to a gene: 5. The CDR3 loop reads CASSLGTVNTEAFF. CDR3 coding DNA: TGTGCCAGCAGCCTAGGGACAGTCAACACTGAAGCTTTCTTT.

The chain uses TRBV6-5 and TRBJ1-2; TRBD1 is a possible D gene (6 bases). Germline CDR1 is MNHEY and CDR2 is SVGAGI. V lost 0 bases and J lost 4, with 9 bases in between. CDR3 size: 14 residues. CDR3 loop: CASSYSGHPYGYTF. In DNA form, the CDR3 reads TGTGCCAGCAGTTACTCGGGACACCCCTATGGCTACACCTTC.

This clone was recorded once. This chain links TRBV27 with TRBJ2-1; 11 bases line up with TRBD2. CDR1 is MNHEY, CDR2 SMNVEV, per germline (reference sequence). V shed 8 bases, J shed 3 bases, and the junction held 3 bases outside the gene matches. The length of the CDR3 is 14 residues. The DNA for the CDR3 is TGTGCCAGCGGGACTAGCGGAGTCTACAATGAGCAGTTCTTC. Translation: CASGTSGVYNEQFF.